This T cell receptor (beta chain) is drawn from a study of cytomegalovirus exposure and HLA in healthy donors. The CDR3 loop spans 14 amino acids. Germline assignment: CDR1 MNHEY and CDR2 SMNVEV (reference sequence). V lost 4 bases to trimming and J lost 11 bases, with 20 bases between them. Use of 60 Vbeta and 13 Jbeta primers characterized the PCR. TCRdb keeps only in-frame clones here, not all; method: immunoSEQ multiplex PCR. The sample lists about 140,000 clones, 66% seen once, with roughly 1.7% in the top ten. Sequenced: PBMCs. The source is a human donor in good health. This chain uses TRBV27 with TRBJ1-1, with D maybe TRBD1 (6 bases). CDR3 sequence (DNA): TGTGCCAGCAGTTCAACAACCTCAACAGGGATCGCTTTCTTT. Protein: CASSSTTSTGIAFF.